Included here is one TCR beta chain sequence, with context. Its antigen remains unidentified. Base qualities are missing; no much larger clone stands one base away. V trim: 5 bases; J trim: 6 bases; unmatched bases: 9. Measured from the cysteine to the phenylalanine, the CDR3 is 16 residues long. CDR3 DNA is the only sequence kept; it has 48 bases, read in frame from the first base. In the germline V gene, CDR1 corresponds to SNHLY and CDR2 to FYNNEI. TCRB CDR3 regions were amplified from 1.5 to 2 ug genomic DNA, or all available DNA if less, using the immunoSEQ assay. Multiplex PCR used 60 forward primers for TCR V beta segments and 13 reverse primers for J beta segments. To estimate the number of reads per starting template, synthetic control templates were added to each sample at limiting dilution. Sequencing produced 87 bp reads on the Illumina HiSeq System. The authors' analysis ran thus. PCR and sequencing errors were removed by a nearest neighbor algorithm that merged closely related sequences. TCR overlap was measured as the percentage of unique tumor TCR beta sequences that were also present in the peripheral blood of the same patient. TCRdb limited this immuneACCESS table to in-frame rearrangements with V and J called. A share of clones is missing; checked studies link under half to unresolved V genes, and the rest is unexplained. V and J calls and clone size are copied from that table; D and trimming were computed from the DNA. A total of under 100,000 clones appear in this sample, 79% of them only once. Of the sample, 6% is held by the ten largest clones.

Selection of patients required sufficient residual fresh-frozen tumor tissue and over two years of available survival data. Although molecular status otherwise differed among the glioblastoma patients, no patient had an isocitrate dehydrogenase mutation. PBMC collection took place before vaccination, two weeks after the third vaccination, and at tumor progression if progression occurred. The Qiagen DNeasy Blood extraction Kit was used for extraction of genomic DNA. The sample is drawn from a study of glioma-infiltrating T cells after dendritic cell vaccination (dated by TCRdb to about 2016). In the study overall: A cohort of approximately 15 glioblastoma patients from Phase I and II dendritic cell vaccination trials was included, of whom 9 were newly diagnosed and 6 had recurrent disease. Autologous tumor lysate-pulsed dendritic cell vaccination was administered to the patients between the early 2000s and the early 2010s. The vaccine was prepared from monocyte-derived dendritic cells that were cultured for approximately seven days with IL-4 and GM-CSF and then pulsed overnight with autologous tumor lysate. Patients received three intradermal dendritic cell vaccine injections at biweekly intervals in the arm below the axilla. In glioblastoma patients vaccinated with dendritic cells, deep sequencing of TCR beta CDR3 regions served to measure tumor-infiltrating lymphocyte content and to compare repertoires between tumor and blood. Survival after dendritic cell vaccination was correlated with TCR sequencing metrics, including TIL content and tumor-blood repertoire overlap. What the study reported, not specific to this receptor: TCR clonality showed no direct relationship with survival, which suggests that a diverse polyclonal response may be important. After dendritic cell vaccination, a higher estimated pretreatment TIL content predicted longer time to progression and overall survival. The cohort was small and heterogeneous, only a few patients had full blood and tumor sets, and even fewer had initial-recurrent tumor pairs. The three-group TCR overlap response model was described as speculative and requiring prospective validation.

The clonotype was recovered from a human donor with glioblastoma. This specimen was blood, taken before dendritic cell vaccination. This chain is built from TRBV2 and TRBJ2-5, with TRBD2 identical over 13 junction bases. The nucleotide sequence reads TGTGCCAGCAGTCCGACTAGCGGGGGGCCTAGGAAGACCCAGTACTTC. It encodes CASSPTSGGPRKTQYF. Reference TRBV2 and TRBJ2-5 proteins supply the regions before and after the CDR3; the full variable domain is: EPEVTQTPSHQVTQMGQEVILRCVPISNHLYFYWYRQILGQKVEFLVSFYNNEISEKSEIFDDQFSVERPDGSNFTLKIRSTKLEDSAMYFCASSPTSGGPRKTQYFGPGTRLLVL.